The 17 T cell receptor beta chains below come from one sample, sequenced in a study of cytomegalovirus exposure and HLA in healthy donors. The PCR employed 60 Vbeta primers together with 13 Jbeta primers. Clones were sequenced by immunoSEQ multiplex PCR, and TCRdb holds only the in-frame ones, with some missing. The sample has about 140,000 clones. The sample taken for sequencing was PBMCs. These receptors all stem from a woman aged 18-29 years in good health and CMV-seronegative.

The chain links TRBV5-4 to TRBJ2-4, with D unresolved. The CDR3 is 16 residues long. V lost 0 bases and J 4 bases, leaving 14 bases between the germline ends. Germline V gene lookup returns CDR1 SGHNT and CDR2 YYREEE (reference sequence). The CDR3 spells CASSLGVTVGKNIQYF. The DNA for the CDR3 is TGTGCCAGCAGCTTGGGTGTAACAGTAGGAAAAAACATTCAGTACTTC.

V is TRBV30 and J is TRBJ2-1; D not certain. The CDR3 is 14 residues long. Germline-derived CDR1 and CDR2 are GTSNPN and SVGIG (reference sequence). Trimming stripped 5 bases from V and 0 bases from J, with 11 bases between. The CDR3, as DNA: TGTGCCTGGGTGGTCGGTAGCTCCTACAATGAGCAGTTCTTC. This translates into CAWVVGSSYNEQFF.

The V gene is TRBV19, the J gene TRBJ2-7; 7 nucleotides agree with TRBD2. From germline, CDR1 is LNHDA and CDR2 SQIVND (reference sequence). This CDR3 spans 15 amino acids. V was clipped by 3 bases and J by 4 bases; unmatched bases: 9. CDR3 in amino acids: CASSMGSGVGYEQYF. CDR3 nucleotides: TGTGCCAGTAGTATGGGGAGCGGGGTCGGATACGAGCAGTACTTC.

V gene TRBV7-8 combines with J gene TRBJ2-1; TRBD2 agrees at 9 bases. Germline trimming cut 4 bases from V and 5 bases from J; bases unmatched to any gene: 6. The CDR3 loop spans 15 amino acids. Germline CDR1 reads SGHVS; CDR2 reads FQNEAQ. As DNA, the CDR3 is TGTGCCAGCAGCTCTCTAGCGGGGTACAACAATGAGCAGTTCTTC. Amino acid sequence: CASSSLAGYNNEQFF.

The CDR3 region has the DNA TGTGCCAGTAGTATCGCCGGGGAGCTGTTTTTT. Its translation is CASSIAGELFF. The chain combines TRBV19 with TRBJ2-2; D unresolved. Trimming stripped 3 bases from V and 6 bases from J, with 2 bases between. Germline V gives CDR1 LNHDA, CDR2 SQIVND (reference sequence). The CDR3 contains 11 residues. Using reference TRBV19 and TRBJ2-2 for the parts outside the CDR3, the full variable domain is DGGITQSPKYLFRKEGQNVTLSCEQNLNHDAMYWYRQDPGQGLRLIYYSQIVNDFQKGDIAEGYSVSREKKESFPLTVTSAQKNPTAFYLCASSIAGELFFGEGSRLTVL.

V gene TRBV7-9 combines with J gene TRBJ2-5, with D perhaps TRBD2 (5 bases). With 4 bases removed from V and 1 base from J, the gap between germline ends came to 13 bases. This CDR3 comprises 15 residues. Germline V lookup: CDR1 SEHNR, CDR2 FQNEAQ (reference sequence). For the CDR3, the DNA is TGTGCCAGCAGCTCCCGGACGGGGAGCCAAGAGACCCAGTACTTC. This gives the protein CASSSRTGSQETQYF.

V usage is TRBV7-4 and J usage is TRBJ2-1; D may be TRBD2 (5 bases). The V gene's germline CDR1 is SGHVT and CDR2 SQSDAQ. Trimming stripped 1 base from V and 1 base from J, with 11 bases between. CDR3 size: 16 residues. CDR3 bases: TGTGCCAGCAGCTTAGTCGCTAGCCGGTCCTACAATGAGCAGTTCTTC. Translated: CASSLVASRSYNEQFF.

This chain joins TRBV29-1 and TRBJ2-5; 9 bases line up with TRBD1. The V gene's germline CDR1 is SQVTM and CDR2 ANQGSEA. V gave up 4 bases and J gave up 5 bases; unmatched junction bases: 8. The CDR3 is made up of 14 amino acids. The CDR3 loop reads CSVGGTGSTETQYF. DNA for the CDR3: TGCAGCGTTGGGGGGACAGGGAGTACCGAGACCCAGTACTTC.

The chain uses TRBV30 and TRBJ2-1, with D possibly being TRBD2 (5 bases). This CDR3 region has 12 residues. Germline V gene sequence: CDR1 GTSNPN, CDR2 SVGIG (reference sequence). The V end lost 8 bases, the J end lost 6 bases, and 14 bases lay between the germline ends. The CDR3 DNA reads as TGTGCCAGCAGCGAGAGGGCCAATGAGCAGTTCTTC. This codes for CASSERANEQFF.

In DNA, the CDR3 is TGTGCCAGCAGTTACGGGGGACAGGGCGGTGAGCAGTTCTTC. Translating it yields CASSYGGQGGEQFF. The chain links TRBV6-5 to TRBJ2-1; 9 bases are shared with TRBD1. With 2 bases clipped from V and 9 bases from J, the junction kept 5 bases outside the gene matches. CDR3 size: 14 residues. CDR1 and CDR2 (germline): MNHEY, SVGAGI.

The CDR3 spells CASSLALGAGNEQYF. Here the CDR3 DNA reads TGTGCCAGCAGCCTAGCCCTAGGAGCGGGAAACGAGCAGTACTTC. This chain links TRBV4-2 with TRBJ2-7, with 7 bases matching TRBD2. The germline CDR1 and CDR2 sequences are LGHNA and YNFKEQ. The CDR3 is made up of 15 amino acids. V lost 4 bases to trimming and J lost 5 bases; unmatched junction nucleotides: 11.

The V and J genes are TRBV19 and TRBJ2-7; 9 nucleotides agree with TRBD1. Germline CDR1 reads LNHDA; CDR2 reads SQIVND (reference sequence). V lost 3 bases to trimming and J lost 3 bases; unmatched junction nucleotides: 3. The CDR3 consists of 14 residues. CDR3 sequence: CASSMGQGRYEQYF. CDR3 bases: TGTGCCAGTAGTATGGGACAGGGTCGCTACGAGCAGTACTTC.

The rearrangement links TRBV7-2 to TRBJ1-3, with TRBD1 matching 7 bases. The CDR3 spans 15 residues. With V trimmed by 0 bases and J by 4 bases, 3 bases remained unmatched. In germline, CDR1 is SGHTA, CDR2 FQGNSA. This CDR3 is CASSLARTGGNTIYF. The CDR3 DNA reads TGTGCCAGCAGCTTAGCGAGGACAGGCGGAAACACCATATATTTT.

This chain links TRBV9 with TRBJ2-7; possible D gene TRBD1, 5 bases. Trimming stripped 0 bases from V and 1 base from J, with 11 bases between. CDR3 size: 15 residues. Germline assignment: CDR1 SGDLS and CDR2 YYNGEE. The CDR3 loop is CASSVEAGLSYEQYF. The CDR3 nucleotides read TGTGCCAGCAGCGTAGAGGCAGGGCTTTCCTACGAGCAGTACTTC.

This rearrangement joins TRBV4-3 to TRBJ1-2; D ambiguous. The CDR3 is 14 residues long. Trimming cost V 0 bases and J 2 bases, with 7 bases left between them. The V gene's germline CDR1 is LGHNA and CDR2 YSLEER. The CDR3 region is CASSQDNRNYGYTF. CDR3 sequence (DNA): TGCGCCAGCAGCCAAGATAACAGAAACTATGGCTACACCTTC.

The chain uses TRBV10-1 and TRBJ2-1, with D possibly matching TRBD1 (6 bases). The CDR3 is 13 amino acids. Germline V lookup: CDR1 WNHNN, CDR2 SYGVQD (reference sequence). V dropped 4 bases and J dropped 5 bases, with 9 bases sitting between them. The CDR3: CASSGQENNEQFF. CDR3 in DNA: TGCGCCAGCAGTGGACAGGAGAACAATGAGCAGTTCTTC.

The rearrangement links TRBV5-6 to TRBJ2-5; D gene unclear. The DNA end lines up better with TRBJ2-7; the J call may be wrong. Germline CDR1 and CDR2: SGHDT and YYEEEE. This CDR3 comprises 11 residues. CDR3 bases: TGTGCCAGCAGCTTCAAAGCCGAGCAGTACTTC. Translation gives CASSFKAEQYF.